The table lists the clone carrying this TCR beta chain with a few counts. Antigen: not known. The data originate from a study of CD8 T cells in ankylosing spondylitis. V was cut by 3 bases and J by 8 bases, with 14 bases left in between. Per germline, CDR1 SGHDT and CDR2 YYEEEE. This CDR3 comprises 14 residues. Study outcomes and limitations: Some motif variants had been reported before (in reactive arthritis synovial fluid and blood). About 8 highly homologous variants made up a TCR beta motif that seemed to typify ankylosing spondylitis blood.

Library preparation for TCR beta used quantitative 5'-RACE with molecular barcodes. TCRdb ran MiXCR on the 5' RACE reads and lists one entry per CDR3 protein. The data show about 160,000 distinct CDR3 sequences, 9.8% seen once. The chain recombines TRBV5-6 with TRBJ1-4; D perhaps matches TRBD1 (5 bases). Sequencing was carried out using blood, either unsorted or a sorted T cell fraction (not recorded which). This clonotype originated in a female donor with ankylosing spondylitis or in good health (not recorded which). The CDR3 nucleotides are TGTGCCAGCAGCTCCGGGACGTCACACGAAAAACTGTTTTTT. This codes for CASSSGTSHEKLFF.